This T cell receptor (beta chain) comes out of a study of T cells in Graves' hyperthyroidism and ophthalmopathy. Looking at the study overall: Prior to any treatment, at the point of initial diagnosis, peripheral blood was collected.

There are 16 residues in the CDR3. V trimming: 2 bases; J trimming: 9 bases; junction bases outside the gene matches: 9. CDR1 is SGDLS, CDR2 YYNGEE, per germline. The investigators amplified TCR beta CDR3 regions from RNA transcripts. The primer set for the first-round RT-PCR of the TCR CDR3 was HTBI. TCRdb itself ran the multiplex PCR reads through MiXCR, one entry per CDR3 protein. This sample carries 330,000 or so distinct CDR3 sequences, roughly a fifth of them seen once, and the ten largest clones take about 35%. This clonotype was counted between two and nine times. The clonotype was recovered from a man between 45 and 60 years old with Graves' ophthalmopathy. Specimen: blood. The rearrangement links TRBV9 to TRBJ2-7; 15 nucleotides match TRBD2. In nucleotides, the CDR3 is TGTGCCAGCAGCGTTACGCCGGGACTAGCGGGAGGAGGGCAGTACTTC. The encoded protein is CASSVTPGLAGGGQYF.